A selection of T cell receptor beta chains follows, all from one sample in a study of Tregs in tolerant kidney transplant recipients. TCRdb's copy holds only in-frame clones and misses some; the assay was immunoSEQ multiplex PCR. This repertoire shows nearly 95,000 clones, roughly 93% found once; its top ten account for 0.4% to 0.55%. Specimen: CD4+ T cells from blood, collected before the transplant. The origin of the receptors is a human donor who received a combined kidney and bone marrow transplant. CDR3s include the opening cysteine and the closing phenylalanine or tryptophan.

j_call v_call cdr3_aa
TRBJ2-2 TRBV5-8 CASSLWDRVNTGELFF
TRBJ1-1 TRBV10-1 CASSEQGRFTEAFF
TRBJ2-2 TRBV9 CASSVVGLVTTGELFF
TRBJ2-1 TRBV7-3 CASSLNGLAGGYNEQFF
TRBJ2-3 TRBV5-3 CARTTEKGLAGGTDTQYF
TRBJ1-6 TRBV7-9 CASSRQNNSPLHF
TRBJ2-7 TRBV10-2 CASSEGGGLNEQYF
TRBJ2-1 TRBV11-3 CASSGLAGGFNEQFF
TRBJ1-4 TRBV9 CASSPRTGINEKLFF
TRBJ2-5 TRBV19 CASSIGGLAGGGETQYF
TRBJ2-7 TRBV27 CASSPSGTGVGEQYF
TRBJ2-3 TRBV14 CASSQSRGGIRLDTQYF
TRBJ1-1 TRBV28 CASSRGWTEAFF
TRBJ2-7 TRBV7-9 CASSPYRVQDEQYF
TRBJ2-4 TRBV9 CASSSGIAKNIQYF
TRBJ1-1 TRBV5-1 CASSFAQGGTEAFF
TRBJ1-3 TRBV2 CASSAVNSGNTIYF
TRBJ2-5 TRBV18 CASSRTKGETQYF
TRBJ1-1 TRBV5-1 CASSLGLRENTEAFF
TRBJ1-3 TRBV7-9 CASSLALMGGNTIYF
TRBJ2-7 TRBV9 CASSVGAGNYEQYF
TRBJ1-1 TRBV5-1 CASSLRGQGAGGQNTEAFF
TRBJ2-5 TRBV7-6 CASSLTQKQETQYF
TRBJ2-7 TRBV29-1 CSASRGQGTYEQYF